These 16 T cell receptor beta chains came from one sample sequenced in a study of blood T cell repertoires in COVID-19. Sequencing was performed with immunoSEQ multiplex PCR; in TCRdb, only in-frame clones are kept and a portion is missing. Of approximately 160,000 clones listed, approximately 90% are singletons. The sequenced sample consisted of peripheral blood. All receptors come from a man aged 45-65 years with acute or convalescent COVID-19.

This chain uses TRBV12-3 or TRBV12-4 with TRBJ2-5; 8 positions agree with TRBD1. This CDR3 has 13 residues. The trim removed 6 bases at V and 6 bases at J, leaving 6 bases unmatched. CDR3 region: CASRSDRDQTQYF. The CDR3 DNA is TGTGCCAGCAGATCGGACAGGGATCAGACCCAGTACTTC.

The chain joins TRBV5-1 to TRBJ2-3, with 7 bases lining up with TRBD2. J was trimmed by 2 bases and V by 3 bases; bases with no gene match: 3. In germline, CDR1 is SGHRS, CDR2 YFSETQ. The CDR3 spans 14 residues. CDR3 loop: CASSSGGFTDTQYF. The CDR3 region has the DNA TGCGCCAGCAGCTCCGGGGGGTTCACAGATACGCAGTATTTT.

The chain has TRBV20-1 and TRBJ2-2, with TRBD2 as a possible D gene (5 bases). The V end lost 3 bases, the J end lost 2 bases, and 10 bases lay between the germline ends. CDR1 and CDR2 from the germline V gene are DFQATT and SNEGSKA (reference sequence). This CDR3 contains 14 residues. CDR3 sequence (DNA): TGCAGTGCTAGTCAGACTACCAACACCGGGGAGCTGTTTTTT. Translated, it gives CSASQTTNTGELFF.

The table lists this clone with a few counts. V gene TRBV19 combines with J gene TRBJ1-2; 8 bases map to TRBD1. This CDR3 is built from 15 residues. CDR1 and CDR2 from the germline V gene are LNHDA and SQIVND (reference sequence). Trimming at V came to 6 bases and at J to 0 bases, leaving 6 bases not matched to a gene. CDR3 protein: CASRPTGGANYGYTF. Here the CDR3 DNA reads TGTGCCAGTAGACCCACAGGGGGAGCTAACTATGGCTACACCTTC.

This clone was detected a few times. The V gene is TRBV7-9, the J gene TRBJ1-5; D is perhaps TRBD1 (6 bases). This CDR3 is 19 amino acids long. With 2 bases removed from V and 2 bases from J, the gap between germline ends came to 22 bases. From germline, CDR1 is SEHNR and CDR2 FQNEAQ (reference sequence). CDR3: CASSLTGTVGSGGNQPQHF. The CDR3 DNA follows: TGTGCCAGCAGCTTAACAGGGACGGTGGGGTCCGGGGGCAATCAGCCCCAGCATTTT.

The CDR3 region is CASSPQQGPEETQYF. CDR3 bases: TGTGCCAGCTCACCTCAACAGGGCCCAGAGGAGACCCAGTACTTC. The chain joins TRBV18 to TRBJ2-5; TRBD1 is a possible D gene (6 bases). The CDR3 sequence is 15 residues long. Germline lookup yields CDR1 KGHSH and CDR2 LQKENI. The germline V and J ends were trimmed by 3 bases and 5 bases, with 16 bases remaining between them.

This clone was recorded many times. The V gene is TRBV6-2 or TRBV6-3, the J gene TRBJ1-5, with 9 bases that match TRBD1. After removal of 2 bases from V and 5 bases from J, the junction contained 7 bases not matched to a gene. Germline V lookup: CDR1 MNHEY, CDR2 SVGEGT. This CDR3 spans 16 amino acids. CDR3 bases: TGTGCCAGCAGTTACCAGGGACAGGGAATTCATCAGCCCCAGCATTTT. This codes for CASSYQGQGIHQPQHF.

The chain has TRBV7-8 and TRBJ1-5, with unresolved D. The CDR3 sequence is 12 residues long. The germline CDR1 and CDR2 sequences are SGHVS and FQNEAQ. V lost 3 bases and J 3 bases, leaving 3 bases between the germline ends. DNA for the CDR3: TGTGCCAGCAGCTTCGTCAATCAGCCCCAGCATTTT. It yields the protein CASSFVNQPQHF. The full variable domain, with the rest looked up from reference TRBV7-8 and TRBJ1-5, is GAGVSQSPRYKVAKRGQDVALRCDPISGHVSLFWYQQALGQGPEFLTYFQNEAQLDKSGLPSDRFFAERPEGSVSTLKIQRTQQEDSAVYLCASSFVNQPQHFGDGTRLSIL.

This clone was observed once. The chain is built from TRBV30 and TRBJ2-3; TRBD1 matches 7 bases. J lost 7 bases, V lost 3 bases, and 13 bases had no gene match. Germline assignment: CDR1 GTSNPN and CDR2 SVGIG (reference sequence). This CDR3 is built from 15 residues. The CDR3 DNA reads TGTGCCTGGAGGGATATCCGACAGGGATCAAATACGCAGTATTTT. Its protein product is CAWRDIRQGSNTQYF. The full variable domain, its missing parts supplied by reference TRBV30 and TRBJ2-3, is SQTIHQWPATLVQPVGSPLSLECTVEGTSNPNLYWYRQAAGRGLQLLFYSVGIGQISSEVPQNLSASRPQDRQFILSSKKLLLSDSGFYLCAWRDIRQGSNTQYFGPGTRLTVL.

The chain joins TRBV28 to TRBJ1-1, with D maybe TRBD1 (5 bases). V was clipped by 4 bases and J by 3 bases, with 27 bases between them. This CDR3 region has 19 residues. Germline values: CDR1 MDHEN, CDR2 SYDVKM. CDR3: CASSSLTALTGRGYTEAFF. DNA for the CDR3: TGTGCCAGCAGTTCCTTAACAGCCCTTACAGGTCGGGGGTACACTGAAGCTTTCTTT.

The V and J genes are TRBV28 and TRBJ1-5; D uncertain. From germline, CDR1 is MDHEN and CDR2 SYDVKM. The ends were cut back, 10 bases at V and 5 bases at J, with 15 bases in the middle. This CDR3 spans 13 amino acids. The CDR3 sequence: CATDGSRDQPQHF. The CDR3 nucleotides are TGTGCCACCGATGGGTCGCGGGATCAGCCCCAGCATTTT.

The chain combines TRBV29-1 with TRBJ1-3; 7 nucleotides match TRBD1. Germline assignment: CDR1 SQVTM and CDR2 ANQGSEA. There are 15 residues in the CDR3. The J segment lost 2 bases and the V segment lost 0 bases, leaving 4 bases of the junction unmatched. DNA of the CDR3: TGCAGCGTTGAAGATCGGCAGGGGGCTGGAAACACCATATATTTT. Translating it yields CSVEDRQGAGNTIYF.

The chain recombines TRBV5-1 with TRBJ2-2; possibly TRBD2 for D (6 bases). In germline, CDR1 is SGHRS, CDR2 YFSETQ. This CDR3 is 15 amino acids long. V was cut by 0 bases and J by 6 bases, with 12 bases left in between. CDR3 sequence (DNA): TGCGCCAGCAGCTTGGTAGGGCCGGGGGCCGGGGAGCTGTTTTTT. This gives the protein CASSLVGPGAGELFF.

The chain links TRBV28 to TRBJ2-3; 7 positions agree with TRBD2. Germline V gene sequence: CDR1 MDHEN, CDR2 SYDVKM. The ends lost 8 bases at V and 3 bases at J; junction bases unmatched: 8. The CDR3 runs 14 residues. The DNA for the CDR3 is TGTGCCAGCGAAACGGGCGGGAGAACAGATACGCAGTATTTT. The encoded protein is CASETGGRTDTQYF.

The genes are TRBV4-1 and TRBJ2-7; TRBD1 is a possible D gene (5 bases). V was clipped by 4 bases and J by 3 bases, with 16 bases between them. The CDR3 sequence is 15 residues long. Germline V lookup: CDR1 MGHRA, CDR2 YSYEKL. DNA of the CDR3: TGCGCCAGCAGCCCCGCCGACAGCCTTTACTACGAGCAGTACTTC. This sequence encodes CASSPADSLYYEQYF.

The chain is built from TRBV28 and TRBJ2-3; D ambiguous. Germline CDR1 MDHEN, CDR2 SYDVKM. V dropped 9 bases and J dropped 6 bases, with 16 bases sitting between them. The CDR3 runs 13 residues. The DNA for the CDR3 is TGTGCCAGTAGTGGTTTTTACTCGGATACGCAGTATTTT. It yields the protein CASSGFYSDTQYF.